This T cell receptor beta chain was sequenced in a study of glioma-infiltrating T cells. Note on this clonotype: The missing conserved phenylalanine or tryptophan at the end of this CDR3 makes a read error likely.

TCR alpha and beta CDR3 regions were amplified from RNA using iRepertoire nested multiplex PCR. Using its own MiXCR run on the multiplex PCR reads, TCRdb lists one record per CDR3 protein. This table has 400,000 or so distinct CDR3 sequences, around 45% appearing once. Per the germline V gene, CDR1 is SGHTA and CDR2 is FQGNSA. The CDR3 length is 13 residues. V dropped 8 bases and J dropped 2 bases, with 12 bases sitting between them. The V gene is TRBV7-2, the J gene TRBJ1-2; TRBD1 might be the D (6 bases). This TCR derives from a human donor with low-grade glioma or glioblastoma, undergoing nonglioma brain surgery, or in good health (not recorded which). The specimen sequenced was glioma tissue, nonneoplastic brain tissue, or PBMCs (not recorded which). As DNA, the CDR3 is TGTGCCAGCGCCCGGGACAAGAACTATGGCTACACCTCC. This encodes CASARDKNYGYTS.